Listed here are 20 T cell receptor beta chains from one sample, sequenced in a study of blood T cell repertoires in COVID-19 (TCRdb year 2020). Library construction relied on the immunoSEQ multiplex PCR assay. As stored in TCRdb, this immuneACCESS dataset retains in-frame rearrangements with V and J assigned. A fraction of the clones does not appear; measured against another copy, unresolved V genes explain less than half of the discrepancy, and the remainder lacks a known reason. Here the sample has around 180,000 clones; around three quarters occur a single time. The ten largest clones represent roughly a sixth of the sample. Sequenced sample: PBMCs or T cells enriched from blood (not recorded which). These receptors were obtained from a woman aged 45-65 years with acute COVID-19.

This chain uses TRBV30 with TRBJ1-4; tentatively, D is TRBD1 (6 bases). Per the germline V gene, CDR1 is GTSNPN and CDR2 is SVGIG (reference sequence). This CDR3 spans 15 amino acids. V gave up 2 bases and J gave up 4 bases, with 14 bases separating them. The CDR3 loop is CAWSRGAGGNEKLFF. The CDR3 coding sequence is TGTGCCTGGAGTCGGGGGGCTGGTGGTAATGAAAAACTGTTTTTT.

V and J are TRBV6-5 and TRBJ2-7; 9 bases agree with TRBD1. The CDR3 runs to 14 residues. The V and J ends lost 6 bases and 3 bases, in that order; junction bases with no gene match: 6. Per the germline V gene, CDR1 is MNHEY and CDR2 is SVGAGI. The CDR3 sequence: CASRSGQGYYEQYV. The CDR3, as DNA: TGTGCCAGCAGATCGGGACAGGGCTACTACGAGCAGTACGTC.

This chain joins TRBV2 and TRBJ2-7, with D unresolved. The CDR3 has 15 amino acids. The V end was cut by 8 bases, the J end by 0 bases, with 17 bases between. Germline values: CDR1 SNHLY, CDR2 FYNNEI. Written as DNA, the CDR3 is TGTGCCAGCGGCCAACTTCCTAGGAGCTCCTACGAGCAGTACGTC. Its protein is CASGQLPRSSYEQYV.

The CDR3 is CASRSDRTASTDTQYF. CDR3 in DNA: TGTGCCAGCAGGAGCGACAGGACCGCTAGCACAGATACGCAGTATTTT. This chain links TRBV7-2 with TRBJ2-3, with TRBD1 as a possible D gene (6 bases). V shed 6 bases and J shed 0 bases, with 16 bases lying between them. This CDR3 is 16 amino acids long. Germline V lookup: CDR1 SGHTA, CDR2 FQGNSA.

This clone has more than one count but fewer than ten. The chain is built from TRBV7-2 and TRBJ2-1; 9 bases fit TRBD2. Germline loops: CDR1 SGHTA, CDR2 FQGNSA. The length of the CDR3 is 18 residues. The J segment lost 7 bases and the V segment lost 5 bases, leaving 18 bases of the junction unmatched. CDR3 sequence (DNA): TGTGCCAGCAGCCCCCGGGGAGGCGGGGGGGCGAGATGGAATGAGCAGTTCTTC. Residues: CASSPRGGGGARWNEQFF.

Notes on this clone: In the same sample, other DNA sequences code for this CDR3. The chain recombines TRBV7-2 with TRBJ2-5; D is possibly TRBD1 (6 bases). CDR3 size: 14 residues. Per germline, CDR1 SGHTA and CDR2 FQGNSA. The V and J ends lost 2 bases and 5 bases respectively, with 12 bases between them. This CDR3 is CASSLNGGRETQYF. The DNA for the CDR3 is TGTGCCAGCAGCTTAAATGGGGGCCGGGAGACCCAGTACTTC.

The V and J genes are TRBV11-2 and TRBJ2-2, with 8 bases that match TRBD1. This CDR3 region has 14 residues. Germline CDR1 and CDR2: SGHAT and FQNNGV. Trimming removed 7 bases from V and 4 bases from J; junction bases left unmatched: 5. Here the CDR3 reads CASNEQGVTGELFF. In nucleotides, the CDR3 is TGTGCCAGCAACGAACAGGGGGTCACCGGGGAGCTGTTTTTT.

This clone was counted only a few times. V gene TRBV7-6 combines with J gene TRBJ1-2; 10 bases map to TRBD1. The ends lost 1 base at V and 6 bases at J; junction bases unmatched: 2. In germline, CDR1 is SGHVS, CDR2 FNYEAQ. The CDR3 spans 14 residues. The CDR3 sequence is CASSLVTGGDGYTF. The CDR3 DNA sequence: TGTGCCAGCAGCTTAGTGACAGGGGGCGATGGCTACACCTTC.

The V and J genes are TRBV7-2 and TRBJ1-5; 7 nucleotides line up with TRBD1. This CDR3 is 15 amino acids long. J lost 7 bases, V lost 0 bases, and 6 bases had no gene match. CDR1 is SGHTA and CDR2 is FQGNSA in the germline V gene. CDR3 loop: CASSLAGGGKQPQHF. CDR3 DNA sequence: TGTGCCAGCAGCTTAGCAGGGGGCGGAAAGCAGCCCCAGCATTTT.

The chain joins TRBV5-6 to TRBJ2-2; perhaps TRBD2 as D (6 bases). V was clipped by 6 bases and J by 7 bases, with 22 bases between them. In germline, CDR1 is SGHDT, CDR2 YYEEEE. The length of the CDR3 is 16 residues. The CDR3 nucleotides read TGTGCCAGCATGCGGTTCTGGAACGGGGGTGGCGGGGAGCTGTTTTTT. Its translation: CASMRFWNGGGGELFF.

V and J are TRBV27 and TRBJ1-1, with 8 bases aligning to TRBD1. V lost 6 bases to trimming and J lost 2 bases; unmatched junction nucleotides: 8. Germline V CDR1 and CDR2: MNHEY, SMNVEV (reference sequence). The CDR3 totals 15 residues. The CDR3 protein is CASRGTGLFNTEAFF. DNA of the CDR3: TGTGCCAGCAGGGGGACAGGCCTTTTTAACACTGAAGCTTTCTTT.

This chain connects TRBV7-2 to TRBJ2-3, with 8 nucleotides matching TRBD1. The V gene end was trimmed by 5 bases and the J gene end by 2 bases; junction bases not matched to a gene: 6. This CDR3 comprises 15 residues. CDR1 is SGHTA, CDR2 FQGNSA, per germline. The CDR3, as DNA: TGTGCCAGCAGCCCCCGGACAGGGTACACAGATACGCAGTATTTT. Protein product: CASSPRTGYTDTQYF.

The gene calls are TRBV19 and TRBJ2-7, with a tentative D call TRBD1 (5 bases). The CDR3 loop spans 13 amino acids. Germline CDR1 reads LNHDA; CDR2 reads SQIVND (reference sequence). V was shortened by 6 bases and J by 2 bases, with 11 bases between the two germline ends. CDR3 residues: CASSRNRPYEQYV. DNA for the CDR3: TGTGCCAGTAGCCGAAACAGGCCCTACGAGCAGTACGTC.

This chain connects TRBV27 to TRBJ2-7; 7 bases align to TRBD2. Germline CDR1 MNHEY, CDR2 SMNVEV (reference sequence). This CDR3 comprises 13 residues. Losses at the gene ends were 2 bases for V and 3 bases for J; bases not matched to a gene: 1. DNA for the CDR3: TGTGCCAGCAGTTTAGTAGCGGGCTACGAGCAGTACGTC. This gives the protein CASSLVAGYEQYV.

This clone has just a few counts. The V gene is TRBV5-5, the J gene TRBJ1-5; the match to TRBD1 covers 7 bases. V shed 4 bases, J shed 3 bases, and the junction held 7 bases outside the gene matches. The CDR3 is 15 residues long. Germline CDR1 SGHKS, CDR2 YYEKEE (reference sequence). The CDR3 spells CASSATGALNQPQHF. The CDR3 DNA is TGTGCCAGCAGCGCAACAGGGGCCCTCAATCAGCCCCAGCATTTT.

A word on this clone: Additional DNA sequences in this sample encode the identical CDR3. The chain carries TRBV10-2 and TRBJ1-5; TRBD1 matches 10 bases. The CDR3 extends over 15 amino acids. Trimming cost V 3 bases and J 4 bases; bases outside gene matches: 3. Germline CDR1 is WSHSY and CDR2 is SAAADI. CDR3 coding DNA: TGCGCCAGCAGTGAAAGGACAGGGGGAAATCAGCCCCAGCATTTT. It translates to CASSERTGGNQPQHF.

This clone was observed a handful of times. The rearrangement links TRBV4-1 to TRBJ2-1, with a tentative D call TRBD2 (5 bases). Germline values: CDR1 MGHRA, CDR2 YSYEKL. There are 12 residues in the CDR3. The ends were cut back, 0 bases at V and 15 bases at J, with 12 bases in the middle. The CDR3: CASSQEGRMVFF. The CDR3 DNA follows: TGCGCCAGCAGCCAAGAAGGGAGAATGGTGTTCTTC.

CDR3 residues: CAWSGTGGYYGYTF. The CDR3 region has the DNA TGTGCCTGGAGTGGGACAGGGGGCTACTATGGCTACACCTTC. The gene calls are TRBV30 and TRBJ1-2; the match to TRBD1 covers 11 bases. J was trimmed by 3 bases and V by 1 base; bases with no gene match: 1. CDR3 length: 14 residues. CDR1 and CDR2 from the germline V gene are GTSNPN and SVGIG (reference sequence).

This rearrangement joins TRBV10-3 to TRBJ1-1; D may be TRBD1 (5 bases). This CDR3 is 14 amino acids long. V was trimmed by 4 bases and J by 0 bases, leaving 9 bases between them. CDR1 is ENHRY, CDR2 SYGVKD, per germline. CDR3 nucleotides: TGTGCCATCAGTGCGGAGGGGATGAACACTGAAGCTTTCTTT. It yields the protein CAISAEGMNTEAFF.

The chain couples TRBV4-3 to TRBJ2-2; maybe TRBD2 (6 bases). Germline CDR1 is LGHNA and CDR2 is YSLEER. Trimming took off 4 bases at V and 5 bases at J, with 23 bases between the two ends. The CDR3 length is 18 residues. DNA for the CDR3: TGCGCCAGCAGCCGCGGAAGGGTTCAAGGGAGGACAACCGGGGAGCTGTTTTTT. Amino acid sequence: CASSRGRVQGRTTGELFF.